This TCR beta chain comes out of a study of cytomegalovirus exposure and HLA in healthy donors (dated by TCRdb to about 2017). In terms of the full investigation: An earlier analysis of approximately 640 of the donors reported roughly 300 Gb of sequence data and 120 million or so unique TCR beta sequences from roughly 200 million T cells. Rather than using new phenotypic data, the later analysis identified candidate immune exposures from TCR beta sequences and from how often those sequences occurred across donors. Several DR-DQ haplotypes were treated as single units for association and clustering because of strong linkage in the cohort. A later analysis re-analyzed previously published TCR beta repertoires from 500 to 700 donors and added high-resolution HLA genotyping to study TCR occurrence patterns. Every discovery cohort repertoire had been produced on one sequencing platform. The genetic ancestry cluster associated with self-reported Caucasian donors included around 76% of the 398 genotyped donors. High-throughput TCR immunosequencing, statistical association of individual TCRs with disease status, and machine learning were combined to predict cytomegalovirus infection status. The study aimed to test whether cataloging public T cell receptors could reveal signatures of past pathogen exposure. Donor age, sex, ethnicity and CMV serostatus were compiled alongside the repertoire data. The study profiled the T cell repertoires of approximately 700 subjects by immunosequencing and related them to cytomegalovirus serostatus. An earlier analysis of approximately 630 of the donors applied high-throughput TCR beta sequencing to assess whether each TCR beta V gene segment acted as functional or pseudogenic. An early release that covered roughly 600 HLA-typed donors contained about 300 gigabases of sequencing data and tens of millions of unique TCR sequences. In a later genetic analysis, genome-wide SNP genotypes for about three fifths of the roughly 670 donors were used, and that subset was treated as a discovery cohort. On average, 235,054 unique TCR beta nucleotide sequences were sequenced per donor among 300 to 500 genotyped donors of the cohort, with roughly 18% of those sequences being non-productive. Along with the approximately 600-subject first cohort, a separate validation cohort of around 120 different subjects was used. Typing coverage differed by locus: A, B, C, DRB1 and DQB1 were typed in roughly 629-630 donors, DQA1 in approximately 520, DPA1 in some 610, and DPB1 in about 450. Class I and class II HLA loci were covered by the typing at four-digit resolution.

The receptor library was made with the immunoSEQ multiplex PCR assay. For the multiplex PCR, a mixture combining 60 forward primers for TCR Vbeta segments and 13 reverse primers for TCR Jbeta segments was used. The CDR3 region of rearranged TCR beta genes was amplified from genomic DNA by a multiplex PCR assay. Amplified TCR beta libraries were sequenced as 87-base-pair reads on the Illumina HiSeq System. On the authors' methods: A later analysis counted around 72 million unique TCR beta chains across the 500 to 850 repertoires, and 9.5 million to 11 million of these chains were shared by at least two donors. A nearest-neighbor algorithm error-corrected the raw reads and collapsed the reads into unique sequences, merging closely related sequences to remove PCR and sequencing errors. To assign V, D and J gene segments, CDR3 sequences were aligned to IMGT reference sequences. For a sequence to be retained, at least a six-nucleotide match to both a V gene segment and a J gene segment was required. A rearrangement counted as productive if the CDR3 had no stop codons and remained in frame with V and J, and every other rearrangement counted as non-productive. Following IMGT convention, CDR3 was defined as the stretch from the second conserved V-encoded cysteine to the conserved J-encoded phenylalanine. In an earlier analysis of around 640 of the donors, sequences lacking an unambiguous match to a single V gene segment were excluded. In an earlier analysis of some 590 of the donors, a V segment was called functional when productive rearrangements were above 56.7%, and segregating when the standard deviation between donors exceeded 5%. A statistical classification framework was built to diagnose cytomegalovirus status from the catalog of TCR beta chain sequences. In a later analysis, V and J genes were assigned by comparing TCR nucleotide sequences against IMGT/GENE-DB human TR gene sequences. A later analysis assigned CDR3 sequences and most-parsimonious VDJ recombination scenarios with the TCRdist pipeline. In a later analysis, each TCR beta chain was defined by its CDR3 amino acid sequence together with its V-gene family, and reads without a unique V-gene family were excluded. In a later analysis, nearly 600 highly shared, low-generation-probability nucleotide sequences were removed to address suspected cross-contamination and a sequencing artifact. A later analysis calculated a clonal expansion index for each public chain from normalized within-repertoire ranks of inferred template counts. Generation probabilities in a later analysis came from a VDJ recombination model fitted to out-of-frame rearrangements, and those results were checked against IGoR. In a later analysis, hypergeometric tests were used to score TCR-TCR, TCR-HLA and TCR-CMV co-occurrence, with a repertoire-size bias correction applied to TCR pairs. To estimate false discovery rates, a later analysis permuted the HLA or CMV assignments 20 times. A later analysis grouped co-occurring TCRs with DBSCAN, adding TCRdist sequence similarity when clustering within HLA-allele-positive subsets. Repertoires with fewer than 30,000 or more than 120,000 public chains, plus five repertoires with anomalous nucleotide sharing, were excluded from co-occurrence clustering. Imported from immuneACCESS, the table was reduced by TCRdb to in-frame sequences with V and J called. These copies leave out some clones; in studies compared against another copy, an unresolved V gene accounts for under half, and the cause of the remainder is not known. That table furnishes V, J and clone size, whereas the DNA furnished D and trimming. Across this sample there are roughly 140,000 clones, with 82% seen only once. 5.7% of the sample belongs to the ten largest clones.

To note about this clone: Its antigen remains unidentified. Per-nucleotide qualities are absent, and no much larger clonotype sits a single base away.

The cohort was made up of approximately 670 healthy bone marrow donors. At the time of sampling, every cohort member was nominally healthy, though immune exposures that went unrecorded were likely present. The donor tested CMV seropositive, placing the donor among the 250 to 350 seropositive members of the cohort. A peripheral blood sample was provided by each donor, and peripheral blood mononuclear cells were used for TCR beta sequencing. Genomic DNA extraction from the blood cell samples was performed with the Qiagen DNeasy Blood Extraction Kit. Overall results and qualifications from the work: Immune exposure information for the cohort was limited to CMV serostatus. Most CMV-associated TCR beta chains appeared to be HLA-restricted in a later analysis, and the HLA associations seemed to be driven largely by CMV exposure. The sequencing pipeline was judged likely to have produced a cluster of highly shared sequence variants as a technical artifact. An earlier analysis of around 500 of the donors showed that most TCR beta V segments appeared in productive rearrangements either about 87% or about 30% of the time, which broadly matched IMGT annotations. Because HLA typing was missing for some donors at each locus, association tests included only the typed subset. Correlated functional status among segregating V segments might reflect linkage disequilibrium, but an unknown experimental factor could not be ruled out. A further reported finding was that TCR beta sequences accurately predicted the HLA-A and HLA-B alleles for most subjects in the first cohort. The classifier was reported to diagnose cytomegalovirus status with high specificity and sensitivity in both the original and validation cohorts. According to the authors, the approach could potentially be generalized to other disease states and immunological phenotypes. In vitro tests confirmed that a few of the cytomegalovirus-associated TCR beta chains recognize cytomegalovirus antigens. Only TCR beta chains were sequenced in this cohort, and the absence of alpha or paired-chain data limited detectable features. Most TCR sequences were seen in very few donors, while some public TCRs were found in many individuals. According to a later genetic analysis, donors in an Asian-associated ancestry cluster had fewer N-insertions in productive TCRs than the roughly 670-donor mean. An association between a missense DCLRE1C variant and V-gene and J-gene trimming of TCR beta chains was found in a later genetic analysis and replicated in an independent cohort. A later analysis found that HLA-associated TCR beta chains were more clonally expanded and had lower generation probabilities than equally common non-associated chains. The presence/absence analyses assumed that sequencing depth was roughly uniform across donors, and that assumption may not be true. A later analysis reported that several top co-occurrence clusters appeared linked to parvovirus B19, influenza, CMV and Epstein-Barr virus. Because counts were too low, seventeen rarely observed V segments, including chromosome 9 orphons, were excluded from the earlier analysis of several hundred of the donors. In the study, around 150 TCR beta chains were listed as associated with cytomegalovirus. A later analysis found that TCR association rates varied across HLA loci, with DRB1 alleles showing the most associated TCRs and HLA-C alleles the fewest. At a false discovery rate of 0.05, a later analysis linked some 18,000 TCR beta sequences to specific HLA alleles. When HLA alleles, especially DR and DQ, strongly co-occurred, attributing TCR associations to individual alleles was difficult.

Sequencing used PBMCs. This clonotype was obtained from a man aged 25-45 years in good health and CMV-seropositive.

The nucleotide sequence is given as TGTGCCAGCTCGCGACAGGGAATAGGGGCGACAGATACGCAGTATTTT. It translates to CASSRQGIGATDTQYF. The chain is assembled from TRBV18 and TRBJ2-3, and TRBD1 matches 7 of the central bases. Measured from the cysteine to the phenylalanine, the CDR3 is 16 residues long. The retained sequence is limited to the CDR3, 48 bases, with the frame set at the first base. Sequences KGHSH (CDR1) and LQKENI (CDR2) are obtained from the germline V gene. Germline trimming: 6 bases from V, 3 bases from J; junction bases outside gene matches: 12.